These 25 T cell receptor beta chains were all obtained from the same sample, sequenced in a study of persistence of HIV-infected CD4 T cells. This was the immunoSEQ version 4 assay in survey mode. Sequencing used immunoSEQ multiplex PCR; TCRdb keeps in-frame clones, though not all of them. Of approximately 45,000 clones listed, 85% to 90% were seen once; the top ten hold about 3.5%. Their specific antigens are unknown. Anti-CD3/anti-CD28 beads served as a nonspecific positive control stimulus. CD4+ T cells upregulating both CD40 ligand and CD69 were sorted as responding cells. Material: CD4+ T cells sorted from PBMCs after approximately 19-hour stimulation, obtained from a patient who received antiretroviral therapy. The receptors were sampled from an adult woman with HIV who was CMV-seropositive.

V is TRBV6-6 and J is TRBJ2-5; weak D call: TRBD2 (6 bases). CDR3 size: 14 residues. The V gene lost 6 bases and the J gene lost 1 base, with 12 bases spanning the gap. Germline CDR1 and CDR2: MNHNY and SVGAGI (reference sequence). The CDR3 sequence is CASRPPGVQETQYF. CDR3 DNA: TGTGCCAGCAGGCCTCCGGGGGTCCAAGAGACCCAGTACTTC.

This clone is a singleton in its sample. The gene calls are TRBV11-3 and TRBJ2-4, with 12 bases matching TRBD2. CDR1 SGHNT and CDR2 YENEEA come from the germline V gene. Germline trimming cut 0 bases from V and 2 bases from J; bases unmatched to any gene: 8. The CDR3 is 19 residues long. The chain's CDR3 is CASSLDHLAGGPTKNIQYF. The CDR3 nucleotides are TGTGCCAGCAGCTTAGACCATCTAGCGGGGGGGCCGACCAAAAACATTCAGTACTTC.

J is TRBJ1-1 and V is TRBV29-1, with D perhaps matching TRBD1 (5 bases). The germline V gene has CDR1 SQVTM and CDR2 ANQGSEA. Trimming shortened V by 7 bases and J by 2 bases, and 17 bases separated the two germline ends. CDR3 length: 14 residues. The CDR3 sequence is CSALPGNLNTEAFF. The CDR3 nucleotides are TGCAGCGCCCTCCCAGGGAATTTAAACACTGAAGCTTTCTTT.

CDR3 residues: CASSPDRDEQYF. DNA for the CDR3: TGTGCCAGCAGCCCGGACAGGGACGAGCAGTACTTC. V and J are TRBV11-1 and TRBJ2-7; 8 bases align to TRBD1. CDR1 is SGHAT, CDR2 FQDESV, per germline (reference sequence). The length of the CDR3 is 12 residues. The V gene end was trimmed by 5 bases and the J gene end by 5 bases; junction bases not matched to a gene: 2.

The gene calls are TRBV12-3 or TRBV12-4 and TRBJ1-4, with D perhaps TRBD1 (5 bases). Trimming removed 9 bases at V and 4 bases at J, with 12 bases between. The CDR3 is 13 amino acids. CDR3 in amino acids: CASRGGINEKLFF. In nucleotides, the CDR3 is TGTGCCAGTCGCGGGGGGATTAATGAAAAACTGTTTTTT.

V usage is TRBV18 and J usage is TRBJ2-3; D may be TRBD2 (6 bases). V gave up 5 bases and J gave up 0 bases, with 9 bases separating them. The CDR3 loop spans 14 amino acids. CDR1 KGHSH and CDR2 LQKENI come from the germline V gene. As DNA, the CDR3 is TGTGCCAGCTCATCTGGGACTAGCACAGATACGCAGTATTTT. It yields the protein CASSSGTSTDTQYF.

The chain links TRBV4-1 to TRBJ1-4; D is perhaps TRBD1 (5 bases). Trimming removed 0 bases at V and 4 bases at J, with 15 bases between. The CDR3 consists of 17 residues. Germline values: CDR1 MGHRA, CDR2 YSYEKL. In nucleotides, the CDR3 is TGCGCCAGCAGCCAAGATCTGACGGGACGCCTTAATGAAAAACTGTTTTTT. Its translation is CASSQDLTGRLNEKLFF.

This chain links TRBV3-1 (or the pseudogene TRBV3-2) with TRBJ2-7, with a weak D call TRBD1 (6 bases). Germline values: CDR1 LGHDT, CDR2 YNNKEL (reference sequence). Trimming stripped 4 bases from V and 5 bases from J, with 18 bases between. The CDR3 sequence is 15 residues long. In DNA, the CDR3 is TGTGCCAGCAGCCGAGAAGGGGCAGGGGATGACGAGCAGTACTTC. Translated: CASSREGAGDDEQYF.

This clone was seen a few times. The chain links TRBV7-3 to TRBJ2-2, with no clear D. CDR3 length: 15 amino acids. V lost 1 base and J 5 bases, leaving 11 bases between the germline ends. The V gene's germline CDR1 is SGHTA and CDR2 FQGTGA. The CDR3 region has the DNA TGTGCCAGCAGCTTAAACTTAGGAAGAACCGGGGAGCTGTTTTTT. Translation: CASSLNLGRTGELFF.

The chain carries TRBV7-8 and TRBJ2-4; TRBD1 might be the D (5 bases). The CDR3 loop spans 16 amino acids. Germline V gene sequence: CDR1 SGHVS, CDR2 FQNEAQ. Trimming removed 1 base from V and 0 bases from J, with 10 bases in between. CDR3 DNA sequence: TGTGCCAGCAGCTTAGGGGGCGGTGGAGCCAAAAACATTCAGTACTTC. Its translation: CASSLGGGGAKNIQYF.

This chain connects TRBV27 to TRBJ1-1; D might be TRBD1 (6 bases). Per germline, CDR1 MNHEY and CDR2 SMNVEV (reference sequence). V dropped 4 bases and J dropped 4 bases, with 10 bases sitting between them. The CDR3 consists of 13 residues. This CDR3 is CASSWTVGTEAFF. The CDR3 DNA follows: TGTGCCAGCAGTTGGACAGTAGGCACTGAAGCTTTCTTT.

The rearrangement links TRBV6-5 to TRBJ2-1; D is unclear. V was pared by 6 bases and J by 4 bases, with 16 bases between. The germline V gene has CDR1 MNHEY and CDR2 SVGAGI. The CDR3 is 15 amino acids. The DNA for the CDR3 is TGTGCCAGCAGATCGCCTTCGAATCGTTACAATGAGCAGTTCTTC. Translated: CASRSPSNRYNEQFF.

This chain connects TRBV18 to TRBJ2-6; D uncertain. Germline V lookup: CDR1 KGHSH, CDR2 LQKENI. Trimming shortened V by 0 bases and J by 1 base, and 7 bases separated the two germline ends. The CDR3 sequence is 16 residues long. CDR3 amino acids: CASSPPLGSGANVLTF. CDR3 DNA: TGTGCCAGCTCACCACCTTTGGGGTCTGGGGCCAACGTCCTGACTTTC.

The chain recombines TRBV15 with TRBJ1-5; D remains unclear. In germline, CDR1 is LNHNV, CDR2 YYDKDF (reference sequence). This CDR3 region has 18 residues. Trimming cost V 1 base and J 4 bases, with 20 bases left between them. The CDR3 DNA sequence: TGTGCCACCAGCAGAGGGCTCCTAAGGACCCGAGGGAATCAGCCCCAGCATTTT. It codes for CATSRGLLRTRGNQPQHF.

The J gene is TRBJ2-7, the V gene TRBV20-1; 9 nucleotides align to TRBD1. CDR1 and CDR2 (germline): DFQATT, SNEGSKA (reference sequence). The CDR3 is 14 amino acids. With V trimmed by 3 bases and J by 4 bases, 7 bases remained unmatched. This CDR3 reads CSASSQGAGYEQYF. The CDR3 bases are TGCAGTGCTAGTTCACAGGGGGCTGGGTACGAGCAGTACTTC.

The V call is TRBV2, the J call TRBJ2-1; D possibly matches TRBD1 or TRBD2 (5 bases each). The germline V and J ends were trimmed by 1 base and 2 bases, with 15 bases remaining between them. The CDR3 loop spans 17 amino acids. CDR1 and CDR2 from the germline V gene are SNHLY and FYNNEI. The CDR3 nucleotides read TGTGCCAGCAGTGAAGAAGGTCCCGGGACCACCTACAATGAGCAGTTCTTC. It specifies CASSEEGPGTTYNEQFF.

This chain joins TRBV6-6 and TRBJ2-3; D may be TRBD1 (5 bases). The germline V gene has CDR1 MNHNY and CDR2 SVGAGI (reference sequence). CDR3 length equals 16 residues. The V end was cut by 7 bases, the J end by 2 bases, with 19 bases between. The CDR3 DNA is TGTGCCAGCATCGACGCCCCCGACAGATACACAGATACGCAGTATTTT. Protein: CASIDAPDRYTDTQYF.

CDR3 nucleotides: TGTGCCAGCACCGACGGGACAGGCCATCTTGAAGCTTTCTTT. Translated: CASTDGTGHLEAFF. The gene calls are TRBV6-6 and TRBJ1-1, with 8 bases matching TRBD1. The CDR3 is 14 residues long. The trim removed 7 bases at V and 7 bases at J, leaving 11 bases unmatched. Germline values: CDR1 MNHNY, CDR2 SVGAGI (reference sequence).

The V call is TRBV29-1, the J call TRBJ2-3; no reliable D call. The V end lost 8 bases, the J end lost 0 bases, and 12 bases lay between the germline ends. Germline V CDR1 and CDR2: SQVTM, ANQGSEA. CDR3 length equals 13 residues. The CDR3 reads CSSRMGSTDTQYF. CDR3 nucleotides: TGCAGCTCAAGGATGGGTAGCACAGATACGCAGTATTTT.

This clone was observed once. This rearrangement joins TRBV3-1 (or the pseudogene TRBV3-2) to TRBJ2-2; D is possibly TRBD2 (5 bases). The CDR3 runs 14 residues. Trimming took 4 bases from V and 5 from J, leaving 11 bases between them. The germline gives CDR1 LGHDT, CDR2 YNNKEL (reference sequence). Written as DNA, the CDR3 is TGTGCCAGCAGCCTTGAACGAGGGACCGGGGAGCTGTTTTTT. Protein product: CASSLERGTGELFF.

The J gene is TRBJ2-7, the V gene TRBV5-1; D is unclear. CDR1 and CDR2 (germline): SGHRS, YFSETQ. The V gene lost 0 bases and the J gene lost 2 bases, with 6 bases spanning the gap. This CDR3 has 13 amino acids. The CDR3 loop is CASSLDRTYEQYF. The CDR3 DNA is TGCGCCAGCAGCTTGGACCGTACCTACGAGCAGTACTTC.

In this sample, this clone turned up once. The rearrangement uses TRBV3-1 (or the pseudogene TRBV3-2) and TRBJ2-7, with unresolved D. Trimming removed 4 bases from V and 4 bases from J, with 11 bases in between. Germline loops: CDR1 LGHDT, CDR2 YNNKEL (reference sequence). The CDR3 is 13 residues long. The CDR3 DNA follows: TGTGCCAGCAGCCCGCTACAAAGTTACGAGCAGTACTTC. Encoded protein: CASSPLQSYEQYF.

The rearrangement joins TRBV5-1 to TRBJ2-3, with D possibly TRBD1 on 5 matching bases. Germline-derived CDR1 and CDR2 are SGHRS and YFSETQ. With 4 bases removed from V and 3 bases from J, the gap between germline ends came to 12 bases. The CDR3 spans 14 residues. CDR3 bases: TGCGCCAGCAGCACTTCGGACATAACAGATACGCAGTATTTT. Translation: CASSTSDITDTQYF.

The sample holds one count of this clone. The chain combines TRBV6-5 with TRBJ1-2; D gene uncertain. This CDR3 is 14 amino acids long. Germline V CDR1 and CDR2: MNHEY, SVGAGI. Deletions cut 10 bases from V and 7 bases from J, with 22 bases between. DNA for the CDR3: TGTGCCACCAAGGGTCATCAGGACTTCAGTGGCTACACCTTC. It encodes CATKGHQDFSGYTF.

This chain uses TRBV29-1 with TRBJ1-2; 9 bases are shared with TRBD1. The germline V gene has CDR1 SQVTM and CDR2 ANQGSEA. The CDR3 covers 16 residues. V shed 4 bases and J 4 bases; nucleotides not matched to a gene: 13. In DNA form, the CDR3 reads TGCAGCGTTGCCCCTCTGACAGGGGGGGATTCCTATGGCTACACCTTC. Amino acid sequence: CSVAPLTGGDSYGYTF.